The present TCR beta chain was sequenced within a study of shared clonotypes between healthy human individuals. Overall study: The cohort comprised a couple of women and a few men. Their ages spanned 18 to 49 years.

Naive CD8 cells comprised CD45RO-negative, CCR7-positively selected cells, excluding terminally differentiated effector memory CD45RA+ cells. Study outcomes and limitations: Relative to their counterparts shared across all four donors, non-shared clonotypes exhibited diminished generation probabilities.

As regards this clone: Antigen: not known.

In the original processing: ImmunoSEQ junction-only sequences lacked quality scores, so their filtering differed. Only in-frame clones appear in the TCRdb table, and some are missing; sequencing was by immunoSEQ multiplex PCR. V, J and clone size are taken as reported in that table, and D and trimming were inferred from the DNA itself. Found here are 1.5 million to 2.5 million clones, about 95% of them singletons; the top ten hold 1.2%. The CDR3 consists of 13 residues. Trimming took off 6 bases at V and 3 bases at J, with 9 bases between the two ends. Germline V gene sequence: CDR1 MNHEY, CDR2 SMNVEV (reference sequence).

This chain links TRBV27 with TRBJ1-5; weak D call: TRBD1 (6 bases). Sequencing was carried out using naive CD8+ T cells sorted from blood. The sequence derives from a man aged 18 to 30 in good health. CDR3 region: CASRQGLNQPQHF. CDR3 nucleotide sequence: TGTGCCAGCAGACAGGGCCTCAATCAGCCCCAGCATTTT.